The 10 T cell receptor beta chains below come from one sample, sequenced in a study of identical twins. MiXCR was run by TCRdb on the 5' RACE reads, yielding one entry per CDR3 protein. Of roughly 250,000 distinct CDR3 sequences detected, roughly 7% appear once; the ten largest clones hold 3.5% to 4%. These data were also filed under a second study, of yellow fever vaccine responses in identical twins.

Sample: memory (CD45RO+) T cells sorted from blood. The receptors derive from a woman aged 18-29 years in good health.

This clonotype was recorded many times. This chain connects TRBV20-1 to TRBJ1-1; possibly TRBD1 for D (5 bases). This CDR3 contains 13 residues. The V end lost 4 bases, the J end lost 3 bases, and 12 bases lay between the germline ends. Germline values: CDR1 DFQATT, CDR2 SNEGSKA (reference sequence). The CDR3, as DNA: TGCAGTGCTAACAAGGGGAGTCACACTGAAGCTTTCTTT. It translates to CSANKGSHTEAFF.

Details on this clonotype: With a much larger clone just one base away, this may be a read error. The chain is built from TRBV28 and TRBJ2-1; D may match TRBD1 or TRBD2 (6 bases each). From germline, CDR1 is MDHEN and CDR2 SYDVKM. The CDR3 extends over 16 amino acids. The CDR3, as DNA: TGTGCCAGCAGGGCCGTAGGGGGGCAAAATTACAATGAGCAGCTCTTC. Its translation is CASRAVGGQNYNEQLF.

This clonotype was seen a few times. J is TRBJ2-5 and V is TRBV10-3; D possibly corresponds to TRBD2 (6 bases). This CDR3 has 13 amino acids. V gave up 6 bases and J gave up 4 bases, with 12 bases separating them. Germline CDR1 is ENHRY and CDR2 is SYGVKD. The CDR3 is CAIRDGGRETQYF. The CDR3 coding sequence is TGTGCCATCAGGGACGGAGGGAGAGAGACCCAGTACTTC.

The rearrangement joins TRBV7-2 to TRBJ2-2, with 8 bases lining up with TRBD2. Germline V gives CDR1 SGHTA, CDR2 FQGNSA. The V and J ends lost 5 bases and 4 bases, in that order; junction bases with no gene match: 12. The CDR3 runs to 17 residues. The CDR3 sequence is CASSRRRGDRSTGELFF. The CDR3 coding sequence is TGTGCCAGCAGCCGCCGGCGGGGGGATCGAAGCACCGGGGAGCTGTTTTTT.

This clonotype occurred many times. This chain uses TRBV5-1 with TRBJ2-2, with 11 bases that match TRBD2. The V gene end was trimmed by 4 bases and the J gene end by 6 bases; junction bases not matched to a gene: 8. CDR3 size: 16 residues. Germline V gene data show CDR1 as SGHRS and CDR2 as YFSETQ. CDR3 sequence (DNA): TGCGCCAGCAGCGTAAATCCGGGACTAGCGGCCGGGGAGCTGTTTTTT. Its protein product is CASSVNPGLAAGELFF. The entire variable domain, with the rest obtained from reference TRBV5-1 and TRBJ2-2, is as follows: KAGVTQTPRYLIKTRGQQVTLSCSPISGHRSVSWYQQTPGQGLQFLFEYFSETQRNKGNFPGRFSGRQFSNSRSEMNVSTLELGDSALYLCASSVNPGLAAGELFFGEGSRLTVL.

This clonotype has just a few counts. The V gene is TRBV6-1, the J gene TRBJ1-3; a possible D gene is TRBD1 (5 bases). The V end lost 1 base, the J end lost 0 bases, and 13 bases lay between the germline ends. The CDR3 is made up of 17 amino acids. In germline, CDR1 is MNHNS, CDR2 SASEGT. This CDR3 is CASSEVGDYFSGNTIYF. CDR3 DNA sequence: TGTGCCAGCAGTGAAGTGGGGGATTATTTCTCTGGAAACACCATATATTTT.

This clonotype was counted a few times. The chain recombines TRBV28 with TRBJ2-2; no reliable D call. Between the trimmed V and J ends, which lost 4 bases and 1 base, there was a span of 4 bases. Germline V lookup: CDR1 MDHEN, CDR2 SYDVKM. The CDR3 loop spans 13 amino acids. CDR3 sequence: CASSWVNTGELFF. CDR3 sequence (DNA): TGTGCCAGCAGTTGGGTGAACACCGGGGAGCTGTTTTTT.

The sample holds many counts of this clonotype. The V gene is TRBV24-1, the J gene TRBJ2-6; unclear D gene. The CDR3 totals 13 residues. In germline, CDR1 is KGHDR, CDR2 SFDVKD. Trimming cost V 11 bases and J 4 bases, with 11 bases left between them. CDR3: CASKGAGANVLTF. The CDR3 coding sequence is TGTGCCAGCAAGGGCGCCGGGGCCAACGTCCTGACTTTC.

This clonotype was recorded many times. The rearrangement uses TRBV12-3 or TRBV12-4 and TRBJ2-1, with D perhaps matching TRBD1 (5 bases). This CDR3 contains 16 residues. The germline V and J ends were trimmed by 5 bases and 2 bases, with 16 bases remaining between them. The CDR3: CASSLDWTIAYNEQFF. CDR3 nucleotide sequence: TGTGCCAGCAGTCTCGACTGGACAATAGCCTACAATGAGCAGTTCTTC.

This clonotype was seen only a few times. The chain joins TRBV7-2 to TRBJ2-1; D possibly corresponds to TRBD1 (5 bases). This CDR3 region has 13 residues. V was clipped by 5 bases and J by 6 bases, with 11 bases between them. Germline V lookup: CDR1 SGHTA, CDR2 FQGNSA. In nucleotides, the CDR3 is TGTGCCAGCAGCCCTAACAGGCTCAATGAGCAGTTCTTC. Its protein is CASSPNRLNEQFF. Using reference TRBV7-2 and TRBJ2-1 for the parts outside the CDR3, the full variable domain is GAGVSQSPSNKVTEKGKDVELRCDPISGHTALYWYRQSLGQGLEFLIYFQGNSAPDKSGLPSDRFSAERTGGSVSTLTIQRTQQEDSAVYLCASSPNRLNEQFFGPGTRLTVL.